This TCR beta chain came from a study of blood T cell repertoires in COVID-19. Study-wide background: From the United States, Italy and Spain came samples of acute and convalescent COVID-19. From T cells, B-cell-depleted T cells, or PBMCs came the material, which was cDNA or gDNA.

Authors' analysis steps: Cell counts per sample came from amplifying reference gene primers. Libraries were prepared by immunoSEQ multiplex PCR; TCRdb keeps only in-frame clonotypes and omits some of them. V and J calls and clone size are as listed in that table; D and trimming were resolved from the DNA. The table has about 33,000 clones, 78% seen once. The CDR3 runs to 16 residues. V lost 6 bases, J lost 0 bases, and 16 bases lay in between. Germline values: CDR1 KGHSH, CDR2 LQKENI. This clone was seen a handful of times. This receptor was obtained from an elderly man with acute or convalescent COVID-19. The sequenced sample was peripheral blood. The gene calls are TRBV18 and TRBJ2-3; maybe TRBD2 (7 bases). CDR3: CASSLQGGASTDTQYF. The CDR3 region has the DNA TGTGCCAGCTCGCTCCAAGGGGGGGCCAGCACAGATACGCAGTATTTT.